This passage covers 14 T cell receptor beta chains from one sample sequenced in a study of spatial heterogeneity in lung cancer. Sample time point: sample taken at primary tumor resection. One entry per CDR3 protein results from TCRdb running MiXCR on the 5' RACE reads. This sample has over 14,000 distinct CDR3 sequences; 3.6% occur once, and the top ten carry approximately 9%. The material was normal lung tissue next to the tumor, obtained at surgery. The receptor set was obtained from a male donor with early-stage non-small cell lung cancer.

This clonotype has a handful of counts. Within a library made for alpha chains, this beta chain is off target, and its count is uninformative. The genes are TRBV29-1 and TRBJ1-1, with D tentatively TRBD1 (5 bases). CDR3 size: 14 residues. Looked up from germline, CDR1 is SQVTM and CDR2 is ANQGSEA. The chain's CDR3 is CSAKKTEMNTEAFF. DNA of the CDR3: TGCAGTGCGAAAAAGACAGAGATGAACACTGAAGCTTTCTTT.

The sample holds many counts of this clonotype. This beta chain is an off-target read within a library intended for alpha chains, so its frequency means little. The chain combines TRBV30 with TRBJ2-3; 9 bases map to TRBD1. CDR1 and CDR2 from the germline V gene are GTSNPN and SVGIG (reference sequence). The CDR3 runs to 11 residues. The J segment lost 14 bases and the V segment lost 3 bases, leaving 6 bases of the junction unmatched. The CDR3 spells CAWRGTGFMYF. The CDR3 DNA follows: TGTGCCTGGAGGGGGACAGGGTTCATGTATTTT. The variable domain in full, completed from reference TRBV30 and TRBJ2-3, reads SQTIHQWPATLVQPVGSPLSLECTVEGTSNPNLYWYRQAAGRGLQLLFYSVGIGQISSEVPQNLSASRPQDRQFILSSKKLLLSDSGFYLCAWRGTGFMYFGPGTRLTVL.

This clonotype was seen ten or more times. Because the library targeted alpha chains, this beta chain is an off-target read whose size means little. This rearrangement joins TRBV7-2 to TRBJ2-5; TRBD1 aligns across 7 bases. The CDR3 totals 13 residues. J was trimmed by 5 bases and V by 0 bases; bases with no gene match: 0. Germline CDR1 and CDR2: SGHTA and FQGNSA. The DNA of the CDR3 is TGTGCCAGCAGCTTAGCGGACAGGGAGACCCAGTACTTC. Translated: CASSLADRETQYF. The whole variable domain, remainder taken from reference TRBV7-2 and TRBJ2-5, is GAGVSQSPSNKVTEKGKDVELRCDPISGHTALYWYRQSLGQGLEFLIYFQGNSAPDKSGLPSDRFSAERTGGSVSTLTIQRTQQEDSAVYLCASSLADRETQYFGPGTRLLVL.

This clonotype has at least ten counts. The library was prepared for alpha chains; this beta chain is a stray read, so its frequency means little. The rearrangement links TRBV27 to TRBJ1-3; D unresolved. V was clipped by 2 bases and J by 4 bases, with 6 bases between them. Per germline, CDR1 MNHEY and CDR2 SMNVEV (reference sequence). This CDR3 is built from 13 residues. Here the CDR3 reads CASSLSEGNTIYF. The CDR3 coding sequence is TGTGCCAGCAGTTTAAGTGAGGGAAACACCATATATTTT.

The sample holds many counts of this clonotype. This beta chain is off target for a library built for alpha chains, so its abundance means little. The rearrangement joins TRBV4-3 to TRBJ2-3; TRBD2 might be the D (5 bases). CDR1 and CDR2 (germline): LGHNA, YSLEER. V was pared by 0 bases and J by 2 bases, with 12 bases between. The CDR3 totals 16 residues. CDR3 in DNA: TGCGCCAGCAGCCAAGAGCCAGCGGAAGTCACAGATACGCAGTATTTT. It codes for CASSQEPAEVTDTQYF.

This clonotype was counted many times. A library made for alpha chains picked up this beta chain off target, so its size means little. The J gene is TRBJ2-1, the V gene TRBV2; 12 bases are shared with TRBD2. V lost 2 bases, J lost 8 bases, and 4 bases stayed unmatched. CDR1 is SNHLY and CDR2 is FYNNEI in the germline V gene. The CDR3 extends over 15 amino acids. The CDR3 protein is CASSEFLAGGDEQFF. The CDR3 coding sequence is TGTGCCAGCAGTGAATTCCTAGCGGGGGGGGATGAGCAGTTCTTC.

Many counts were recorded for this clonotype. This beta chain lies outside the target of a library built for alpha chains; its clone size means little. The chain carries TRBV2 and TRBJ2-1; 7 bases are shared with TRBD2. The germline CDR1 and CDR2 sequences are SNHLY and FYNNEI. The junction had 9 bases not matched to a gene; V was cut back by 7 bases and J by 0 bases. There are 16 residues in the CDR3. The CDR3 here is CASTPWGGSSYNEQFF. CDR3 sequence (DNA): TGTGCCAGCACCCCTTGGGGGGGAAGCTCCTACAATGAGCAGTTCTTC. The entire variable domain, with the rest obtained from reference TRBV2 and TRBJ2-1, is as follows: EPEVTQTPSHQVTQMGQEVILRCVPISNHLYFYWYRQILGQKVEFLVSFYNNEISEKSEIFDDQFSVERPDGSNFTLKIRSTKLEDSAMYFCASTPWGGSSYNEQFFGPGTRLTVL.

This clonotype is categorized as medium-sized. Little can be read into the size of this beta chain, an off-target read in a library designed for alpha chains. This rearrangement joins TRBV19 to TRBJ2-7; possibly TRBD1 for D (5 bases). V was clipped by 7 bases and J by 0 bases, with 16 bases between them. Germline CDR1 reads LNHDA; CDR2 reads SQIVND (reference sequence). The CDR3 runs 15 residues. This CDR3 reads CASTQGHPSSYEQYF. DNA for the CDR3: TGTGCCAGTACCCAAGGACATCCGAGCTCCTACGAGCAGTACTTC.

This clonotype has a count of ten or more. Found in a library prepared for alpha chains, this beta chain is an off-target read, and its abundance has little meaning. V usage is TRBV6-5 and J usage is TRBJ1-5, with TRBD1 as a possible D gene (5 bases). This CDR3 comprises 15 residues. V lost 6 bases and J 6 bases, leaving 18 bases between the germline ends. Germline-derived CDR1 and CDR2 are MNHEY and SVGAGI. Here the CDR3 reads CASRPLGRDRQPQHF. The CDR3 DNA reads as TGTGCCAGCAGACCCTTAGGGAGGGACCGTCAGCCCCAGCATTTT.

This clonotype was detected many times. This beta chain turned up in a library designed for alpha chains; as an off-target read, its abundance says little. The chain carries TRBV6-6 and TRBJ2-7; D is unclear. CDR3 length: 11 amino acids. Trimming shortened V by 5 bases and J by 4 bases, and 6 bases separated the two germline ends. Germline CDR1 MNHNY, CDR2 SVGAGI (reference sequence). For the CDR3, the DNA is TGTGCCAGCAGTGACAAATACGAGCAGTACTTC. Translation: CASSDKYEQYF.

This clonotype has a count of ten or more. A library prepared for alpha chains yielded this beta chain as an off-target read; its size is of little meaning. The chain combines TRBV13 with TRBJ2-5; D not certain. The CDR3 sequence is 14 residues long. CDR1 is PRHDT, CDR2 FYEKMQ, per germline (reference sequence). Trimming cost V 3 bases and J 4 bases, with 12 bases left between them. CDR3 DNA sequence: TGTGCCAGCAGCTTTTGGGGATTTGGAGAGACCCAGTACTTC. Protein sequence: CASSFWGFGETQYF. The full variable domain, in which reference TRBV13 and TRBJ2-5 provide the parts outside the CDR3, is AAGVIQSPRHLIKEKRETATLKCYPIPRHDTVYWYQQGPGQDPQFLISFYEKMQSDKGSIPDRFSAQQFSDYHSELNMSSLELGDSALYFCASSFWGFGETQYFGPGTRLLVL.

This clonotype was recorded at least ten times. For a library built for alpha chains, this beta chain is a stray read; little rests on its size. This chain links TRBV5-1 with TRBJ2-1; 8 bases are a match to TRBD1. From germline, CDR1 is SGHRS and CDR2 YFSETQ. J lost 2 bases, V lost 2 bases, and 6 bases had no gene match. The CDR3 totals 16 residues. DNA for the CDR3: TGCGCCAGCAGCTTACGCGGGACAGGCACCTACAATGAGCAGTTCTTC. It is translated as CASSLRGTGTYNEQFF.

The sample holds many counts of this clonotype. This beta chain is off target for a library built for alpha chains, so its abundance means little. This sequence joins TRBV29-1 and TRBJ2-1; no clear D gene. Between the trimmed V and J ends, which lost 7 bases and 5 bases, there was a span of 9 bases. The germline V gene has CDR1 SQVTM and CDR2 ANQGSEA. CDR3 length: 11 amino acids. CDR3 sequence: CSASTDNEQFF. CDR3 sequence (DNA): TGCAGCGCCTCTACGGACAATGAGCAGTTCTTC.

This clonotype was found many times. This beta chain is an off-target read within a library intended for alpha chains, so its frequency means little. The rearrangement joins TRBV28 to TRBJ1-2; the match to TRBD1 covers 10 bases. The CDR3 consists of 15 residues. Germline CDR1 reads MDHEN; CDR2 reads SYDVKM. V lost 4 bases and J lost 7; bases outside the gene matches: 9. CDR3 sequence reads: CASSSPTGGRVGYTF. The DNA for the CDR3 is TGTGCCAGCAGTTCGCCGACAGGGGGCCGAGTTGGCTACACCTTC.